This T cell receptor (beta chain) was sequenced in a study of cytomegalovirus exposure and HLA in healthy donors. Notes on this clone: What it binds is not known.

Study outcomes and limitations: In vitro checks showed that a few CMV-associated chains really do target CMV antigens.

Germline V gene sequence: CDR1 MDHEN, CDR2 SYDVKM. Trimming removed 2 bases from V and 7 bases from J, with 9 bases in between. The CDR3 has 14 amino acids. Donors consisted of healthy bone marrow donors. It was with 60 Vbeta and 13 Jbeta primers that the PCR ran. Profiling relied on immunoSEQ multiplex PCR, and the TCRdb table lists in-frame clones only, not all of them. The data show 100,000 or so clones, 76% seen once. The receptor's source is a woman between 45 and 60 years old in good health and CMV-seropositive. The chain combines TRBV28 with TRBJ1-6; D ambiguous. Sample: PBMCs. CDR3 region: CASSLTTENSPLHF. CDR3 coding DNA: TGTGCCAGCAGTTTAACCACCGAGAATTCACCCCTCCACTTT. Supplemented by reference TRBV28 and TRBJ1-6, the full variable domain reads DVKVTQSSRYLVKRTGEKVFLECVQDMDHENMFWYRQDPGLGLRLIYFSYDVKMKEKGDIPEGYSVSREKKERFSLILESASTNQTSMYLCASSLTTENSPLHFGNGTRLTVT.